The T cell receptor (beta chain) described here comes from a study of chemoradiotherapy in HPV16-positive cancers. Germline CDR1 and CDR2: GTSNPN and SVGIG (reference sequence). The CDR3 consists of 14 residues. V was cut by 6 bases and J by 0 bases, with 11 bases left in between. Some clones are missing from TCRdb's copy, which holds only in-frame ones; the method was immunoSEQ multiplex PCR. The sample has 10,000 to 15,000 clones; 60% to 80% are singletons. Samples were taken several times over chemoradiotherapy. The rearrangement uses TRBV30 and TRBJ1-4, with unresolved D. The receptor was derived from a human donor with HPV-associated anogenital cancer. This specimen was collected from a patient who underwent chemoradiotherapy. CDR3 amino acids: CACRGGATNEKLFF. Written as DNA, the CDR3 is TGTGCCTGTCGAGGCGGAGCAACTAATGAAAAACTGTTTTTT.